Presented here are 14 T cell receptor beta chains from one specimen sequenced in a study of T cells in Graves' hyperthyroidism and ophthalmopathy. Amplification of TCR beta CDR3 regions was performed using RNA transcripts as template. TCR CDR3 underwent first-round RT-PCR with the HTBI primer set. Each CDR3 protein gets one entry after TCRdb re-called the multiplex PCR reads with MiXCR. The sample has a few hundred thousand distinct CDR3 sequences; about 14% are singletons. Sequenced input: blood. The receptors originated from a young woman with Graves' ophthalmopathy.

This clonotype was recorded many times. This chain links TRBV20-1 with TRBJ2-3; TRBD2 aligns across 10 bases. CDR1 and CDR2 (germline): DFQATT, SNEGSKA (reference sequence). V gave up 1 base and J gave up 0 bases; unmatched junction bases: 4. CDR3 length: 16 residues. The CDR3, as DNA: TGCAGTGCTAGAGTCTTAGCGGGGGGCAGCACAGATACGCAGTATTTT. As protein: CSARVLAGGSTDTQYF.

This clonotype was counted many times. The V call is TRBV7-2, the J call TRBJ2-3, with D unclear. The V end was cut by 5 bases, the J end by 2 bases, with 11 bases between. Germline CDR1 and CDR2: SGHTA and FQGNSA. This CDR3 region has 14 residues. The chain's CDR3 is CASSPGRNTDTQYF. Here the CDR3 DNA reads TGTGCCAGCAGCCCCGGAAGGAACACAGATACGCAGTATTTT.

This clonotype was counted ten times or more. The chain is built from TRBV7-8 and TRBJ2-2; the match to TRBD1 covers 9 bases. This CDR3 has 16 amino acids. In germline, CDR1 is SGHVS, CDR2 FQNEAQ. V lost 1 base to trimming and J lost 7 bases; unmatched junction nucleotides: 7. The CDR3 region has the DNA TGTGCCAGCAGCTTAGATGGGACAGGGCGGGGCGGGGAGCTGTTTTTT. This encodes CASSLDGTGRGGELFF.

This clonotype was recorded many times. The V and J genes are TRBV27 and TRBJ2-7, with 10 bases matching TRBD2. V shed 6 bases and J 7 bases; nucleotides not matched to a gene: 0. The CDR3 extends over 11 amino acids. From germline, CDR1 is MNHEY and CDR2 SMNVEV (reference sequence). The CDR3 loop reads CASRLAGEQYF. The CDR3 DNA reads as TGTGCCAGCAGACTAGCGGGGGAGCAGTACTTC.

In its sample, this clonotype was seen once. The chain recombines TRBV5-1 with TRBJ2-7, with 12 bases lining up with TRBD2. Germline loops: CDR1 SGHRS, CDR2 YFSETQ. The length of the CDR3 is 22 residues. V was clipped by 4 bases and J by 6 bases; unmatched bases: 29. As DNA, the CDR3 is TGCGCCAGCAGCCTCCCGGCGGGGGTCCCTTCGACTAGCGGGGGTTTCCTCTTCGAGCAGTACTTC. This encodes CASSLPAGVPSTSGGFLFEQYF.

This clonotype was counted ten times or more. The chain is built from TRBV7-9 and TRBJ1-6; a weak D match, TRBD1 (5 bases). This CDR3 comprises 15 residues. Looked up from germline, CDR1 is SEHNR and CDR2 is FQNEAQ (reference sequence). V was shortened by 4 bases and J by 8 bases, with 15 bases between the two germline ends. CDR3 in DNA: TGTGCCAGCAGCTCCACTGACGGGGGAGATTCACCCCTCCACTTT. Translating it yields CASSSTDGGDSPLHF.

This chain joins TRBV24-1 and TRBJ1-2; 7 bases are a match to TRBD1. The CDR3 has 14 amino acids. Germline V CDR1 and CDR2: KGHDR, SFDVKD. With 4 bases clipped from V and 8 bases from J, the junction kept 9 bases outside the gene matches. CDR3 residues: CATSESGGLEGYTF. DNA of the CDR3: TGTGCCACCAGTGAATCAGGGGGACTGGAAGGCTACACCTTC.

This clonotype was counted only a few times. V and J are TRBV7-6 and TRBJ2-2, with D possibly being TRBD1 (6 bases). Per the germline V gene, CDR1 is SGHVS and CDR2 is FNYEAQ. The V and J ends lost 3 bases and 5 bases respectively, with 10 bases between them. The CDR3 extends over 14 amino acids. The chain's CDR3 is CASSFLQGTGELFF. The CDR3 DNA is TGTGCCAGCAGCTTTCTACAGGGAACCGGGGAGCTGTTTTTT.

This clonotype has ten or more counts. V gene TRBV7-9 combines with J gene TRBJ2-7, with D hard to call. The V gene lost 5 bases and the J gene lost 5 bases, with 7 bases spanning the gap. CDR3 length: 11 amino acids. Germline CDR1 reads SEHNR; CDR2 reads FQNEAQ (reference sequence). Here the CDR3 reads CASSRGHEQYF. The CDR3 region has the DNA TGTGCCAGCAGCCGAGGTCACGAGCAGTACTTC.

This clonotype was counted ten times or more. The chain employs TRBV12-3 or TRBV12-4 and TRBJ1-2; D is unclear. V was pared by 2 bases and J by 3 bases, with 7 bases between. The CDR3 totals 13 residues. The CDR3 protein is CASSLPDDYGYTF. CDR3 sequence (DNA): TGTGCCAGCAGTTTACCAGATGACTATGGCTACACCTTC.

This clonotype was seen at least ten times. The CDR3 loop reads CASSISGGHQAQPQHF. The CDR3 bases are TGTGCCAGTAGTATCTCGGGAGGGCACCAGGCTCAGCCCCAGCATTTT. The chain employs TRBV19 and TRBJ1-5; D gene ambiguous. V lost 3 bases, J lost 6 bases, and 18 bases lay in between. CDR1 LNHDA and CDR2 SQIVND come from the germline V gene (reference sequence). The CDR3 is 16 residues long.

The rearrangement joins TRBV12-3 or TRBV12-4 to TRBJ2-2, with TRBD2 matching over 11 bases. This CDR3 spans 16 amino acids. Trimming removed 3 bases from V and 4 bases from J; junction bases left unmatched: 4. CDR3 nucleotides: TGTGCCAGCAGTTTGCGACTAGCGGGGCGCACCGGGGAGCTGTTTTTT. It translates to CASSLRLAGRTGELFF.

J is TRBJ1-4 and V is TRBV19; unclear D gene. The CDR3 contains 13 residues. V lost 7 bases, J lost 6 bases, and 12 bases lay in between. CDR1 LNHDA and CDR2 SQIVND come from the germline V gene (reference sequence). DNA for the CDR3: TGTGCCAGTAAGAGGCCCGAAGATGAAAAACTGTTTTTT. It specifies CASKRPEDEKLFF.

The chain links TRBV6-1 to TRBJ2-1; 12 bases line up with TRBD2. V shed 6 bases and J 10 bases; nucleotides not matched to a gene: 13. The germline V gene has CDR1 MNHNS and CDR2 SASEGT. This CDR3 comprises 16 residues. DNA of the CDR3: TGTGCCAGCAGAGAGTCTAGCGGGGGGGCCAAGGAGGAGCAGTTCTTC. This gives the protein CASRESSGGAKEEQFF.